The 24 T cell receptor beta chains given below trace back to one sample, sequenced in a study of shared clonotypes between healthy human individuals (dated by TCRdb to 2020 to 2022). Receptors were amplified or captured by the immunoSEQ multiplex PCR assay. The table comes from immuneACCESS by way of TCRdb, which keeps in-frame sequences with V and J called. Part of the clones is missing from these tables; in studies checked, under half for an unresolved V gene and the rest for unknown reasons. This sample comprises about 1 million clones, approximately 72% of them detected only once. The top ten clones comprise roughly 1.4% of the sample. Sequences were obtained from memory CD4+ T cells sorted from blood. What the cell subset or site label conveys for this sample: CD45RA-negative fraction. These receptors were collected from a man aged 18 to 35 in good health.

The genes are TRBV6-1 and TRBJ1-1; unclear D gene. The CDR3 extends over 12 amino acids. Germline V gene data show CDR1 as MNHNS and CDR2 as SASEGT. V lost 4 bases, J lost 7 bases, and 10 bases lay in between. CDR3 sequence reads: CASSGRRGEAFF. The CDR3 DNA reads as TGTGCCAGCAGTGGAAGGAGAGGTGAAGCTTTCTTT.

This chain uses TRBV9 with TRBJ2-7, with D perhaps TRBD2 (6 bases). Germline V lookup: CDR1 SGDLS, CDR2 YYNGEE. The CDR3 is 14 residues long. V was shortened by 1 base and J by 4 bases, with 12 bases between the two germline ends. CDR3 in amino acids: CASSVNWGEYEQYF. The CDR3 nucleotides read TGTGCCAGCAGCGTAAACTGGGGGGAGTACGAGCAGTACTTC.

The chain is built from TRBV6-1 and TRBJ2-5, with D tentatively TRBD2 (6 bases). CDR3 length: 15 residues. CDR1 MNHNS and CDR2 SASEGT come from the germline V gene. The V end was cut by 7 bases, the J end by 1 base, with 16 bases between. This CDR3 is CASIAAGLGQETQYF. The CDR3, as DNA: TGTGCCAGCATCGCCGCGGGGTTGGGCCAAGAGACCCAGTACTTC.

The chain joins TRBV18 to TRBJ2-1; possibly TRBD1 for D (6 bases). The CDR3 runs to 15 residues. CDR1 is KGHSH, CDR2 LQKENI, per germline. The V end was cut by 1 base, the J end by 7 bases, with 14 bases between. In DNA, the CDR3 is TGTGCCAGCTCACCACAGCAGGGGCGGACGAATGAGCAGTTCTTC. Its protein is CASSPQQGRTNEQFF.

Worth noting for this clone: A far larger clone is one base from this, pointing to a likely read error. The chain links TRBV11-2 to TRBJ1-1, with D unresolved. This CDR3 is built from 13 residues. Germline lookup yields CDR1 SGHAT and CDR2 FQNNGV. CDR3 in DNA: TGTGACAGCAGCCTGAGGGCGGGGATTGAAGCTTTCTTT. It specifies CDSSLRAGIEAFF.

V usage is TRBV7-2 and J usage is TRBJ2-7; perhaps TRBD2 as D (5 bases). The CDR3 has 14 amino acids. CDR1 SGHTA and CDR2 FQGNSA come from the germline V gene. V lost 3 bases and J 5 bases, leaving 14 bases between the germline ends. CDR3 loop: CASSLRRDHNEQYF. CDR3 nucleotide sequence: TGTGCCAGCAGCTTGCGACGGGATCACAACGAGCAGTACTTC.

This rearrangement joins TRBV5-1 to TRBJ2-1; 13 positions match TRBD2. The CDR3 sequence is 18 residues long. The V gene end was trimmed by 4 bases and the J gene end by 7 bases; junction bases not matched to a gene: 14. CDR1 is SGHRS and CDR2 is YFSETQ in the germline V gene. DNA of the CDR3: TGCGCCAGCAGCATGAGGGTGACTAGCGGGGGGCTAGGAAATGAGCAGTTCTTC. Protein: CASSMRVTSGGLGNEQFF. Based on the CDR3 plus reference TRBV5-1 and TRBJ2-1, the full variable domain is KAGVTQTPRYLIKTRGQQVTLSCSPISGHRSVSWYQQTPGQGLQFLFEYFSETQRNKGNFPGRFSGRQFSNSRSEMNVSTLELGDSALYLCASSMRVTSGGLGNEQFFGPGTRLTVL.

The gene calls are TRBV18 and TRBJ2-7, with 7 nucleotides matching TRBD1. This CDR3 has 15 residues. The trim removed 6 bases at V and 2 bases at J, leaving 10 bases unmatched. Germline V gene lookup returns CDR1 KGHSH and CDR2 LQKENI. CDR3 sequence (DNA): TGTGCCAGCTCCCGTGGACAGGCGCTGACCTACGAGCAGTACTTC. This gives the protein CASSRGQALTYEQYF.

This chain links TRBV27 with TRBJ2-7, with D uncertain. Germline CDR1 MNHEY, CDR2 SMNVEV (reference sequence). V lost 6 bases, J lost 3 bases, and 15 bases lay in between. The CDR3 sequence is 14 residues long. The CDR3 sequence: CASRSPVPGYEQYF. In DNA form, the CDR3 reads TGTGCCAGCAGGTCACCGGTCCCTGGCTACGAGCAGTACTTC.

The V gene is TRBV7-2, the J gene TRBJ2-3, with 14 bases identical to TRBD2. CDR3 length: 18 amino acids. Germline V gene lookup returns CDR1 SGHTA and CDR2 FQGNSA. Unmatched junction bases numbered 15, after V lost 8 bases and J lost 5 bases. In nucleotides, the CDR3 is TGTGCCAGCCGATATTTGACTAGCGGGAGGGAAAAGGGAGATACGCAGTATTTT. Translation gives CASRYLTSGREKGDTQYF.

The chain recombines TRBV9 with TRBJ2-2, with TRBD1 matching over 11 bases. The CDR3 length is 16 residues. Trimming at V came to 3 bases and at J to 6 bases, leaving 7 bases not matched to a gene. The V gene's germline CDR1 is SGDLS and CDR2 YYNGEE. CDR3: CASSDTPGQGAGELFF. In DNA, the CDR3 is TGTGCCAGCAGCGATACACCGGGACAGGGGGCCGGGGAGCTGTTTTTT.

This chain connects TRBV2 to TRBJ2-5; tentative D call: TRBD2 (5 bases). Germline-derived CDR1 and CDR2 are SNHLY and FYNNEI. The CDR3 has 12 residues. Trimming took off 5 bases at V and 4 bases at J, with 8 bases between the two ends. The CDR3 DNA reads as TGTGCCAGCAGTCAAAGCGGAGAGACCCAGTACTTC. Translated, it gives CASSQSGETQYF.

The genes are TRBV27 and TRBJ2-5; 9 bases match TRBD1. CDR3 size: 13 residues. In germline, CDR1 is MNHEY, CDR2 SMNVEV (reference sequence). V was clipped by 5 bases and J by 5 bases; unmatched bases: 3. The CDR3 DNA sequence: TGTGCCAGCAGTCACGGACAGGGGGAGACCCAGTACTTC. This codes for CASSHGQGETQYF.

The rearrangement uses TRBV7-8 and TRBJ2-1; 9 positions agree with TRBD2. The CDR3 spans 18 residues. Per germline, CDR1 SGHVS and CDR2 FQNEAQ. The V segment lost 1 base and the J segment 3 bases; nucleotides outside the gene matches: 10. The CDR3 nucleotides are TGTGCCAGCAGCTTAGTGGGTGGCGGGGGGGCTCTCTACAATGAGCAGTTCTTC. Translating gives CASSLVGGGGALYNEQFF. The full variable domain, with the rest looked up from reference TRBV7-8 and TRBJ2-1, is GAGVSQSPRYKVAKRGQDVALRCDPISGHVSLFWYQQALGQGPEFLTYFQNEAQLDKSGLPSDRFFAERPEGSVSTLKIQRTQQEDSAVYLCASSLVGGGGALYNEQFFGPGTRLTVL.

V gene TRBV28 combines with J gene TRBJ1-1; a possible D gene is TRBD1 (6 bases). From germline, CDR1 is MDHEN and CDR2 SYDVKM. This CDR3 contains 15 residues. Trimming cost V 3 bases and J 3 bases, with 14 bases left between them. The CDR3 sequence is CASSLSTGLYTEAFF. The CDR3 DNA reads TGTGCCAGCAGTTTGTCTACAGGGTTGTACACTGAAGCTTTCTTT.

V and J are TRBV5-6 and TRBJ1-2, with 7 bases that match TRBD1. With V trimmed by 1 base and J by 2 bases, 5 bases remained unmatched. The CDR3 is made up of 15 amino acids. CDR1 SGHDT and CDR2 YYEEEE come from the germline V gene. CDR3 region: CASSLWVGGNYGYTF. CDR3 DNA: TGTGCCAGCAGCTTGTGGGTAGGGGGCAACTATGGCTACACCTTC.

The chain is built from TRBV6-5 and TRBJ1-5; D remains ambiguous. V lost 5 bases, J lost 0 bases, and 11 bases lay in between. The CDR3 extends over 15 amino acids. The V gene's germline CDR1 is MNHEY and CDR2 SVGAGI. The CDR3 DNA follows: TGTGCCAGCAGTCGGCCTGGGAGTAGCAATCAGCCCCAGCATTTT. Translated: CASSRPGSSNQPQHF.

This clone was seen a few times. This rearrangement joins TRBV19 to TRBJ2-7; D unclear. The CDR3 covers 15 residues. Germline V gene data show CDR1 as LNHDA and CDR2 as SQIVND (reference sequence). V was clipped by 5 bases and J by 3 bases, with 17 bases between them. CDR3 nucleotides: TGTGCCAGTAGTCCCCCCCGGACGAGTATCTACGAGCAGTACTTC. Its translation is CASSPPRTSIYEQYF.

This chain links TRBV19 with TRBJ1-2, with 9 bases lining up with TRBD1. The length of the CDR3 is 15 residues. V lost 7 bases to trimming and J lost 6 bases; unmatched junction nucleotides: 12. CDR1 and CDR2 (germline): LNHDA, SQIVND (reference sequence). The CDR3 DNA is TGTGCCAGTATCAACCTCCGGGACAGGGCCCATGGCTACACCTTC. Amino acid sequence: CASINLRDRAHGYTF. The full variable domain, rest sourced from reference TRBV19 and TRBJ1-2, is DGGITQSPKYLFRKEGQNVTLSCEQNLNHDAMYWYRQDPGQGLRLIYYSQIVNDFQKGDIAEGYSVSREKKESFPLTVTSAQKNPTAFYLCASINLRDRAHGYTFGSGTRLTVV.

The J gene is TRBJ2-3, the V gene TRBV10-1, with 8 positions matching TRBD2. Germline V gives CDR1 WNHNN, CDR2 SYGVQD (reference sequence). V gave up 1 base and J gave up 4 bases; unmatched junction bases: 10. This CDR3 contains 17 residues. CDR3 protein: CASSELVLGAGADTQYF. CDR3 in DNA: TGCGCCAGCAGTGAGTTAGTGTTGGGAGCGGGGGCAGATACGCAGTATTTT.

The sample holds one count of this clone. This chain joins TRBV13 and TRBJ1-2; 10 positions agree with TRBD1. Germline V gives CDR1 PRHDT, CDR2 FYEKMQ (reference sequence). The CDR3 consists of 15 residues. The trim removed 4 bases at V and 8 bases at J, leaving 10 bases unmatched. The CDR3 DNA sequence: TGTGCCAGCAGCTCTCCCGGGACAGGGGCTATAGGCTACACCTTC. As protein: CASSSPGTGAIGYTF.

This clone was seen only a few times. Other DNA sequences in the same sample also yield this CDR3. The V and J genes are TRBV18 and TRBJ1-1, with 7 bases fitting TRBD1. The CDR3 runs 13 residues. J lost 3 bases, V lost 4 bases, and 2 bases had no gene match. Germline CDR1 reads KGHSH; CDR2 reads LQKENI. The chain's CDR3 is CASSRDRDTEAFF. CDR3 DNA: TGTGCCAGCTCACGGGACAGAGACACTGAAGCTTTCTTT.

Comment on this clone: Other DNA sequences in this sample translate to the same CDR3. This sequence joins TRBV28 and TRBJ1-3, with D possibly matching TRBD1 (5 bases). CDR1 and CDR2 (germline): MDHEN, SYDVKM. V lost 7 bases and J lost 4, with 11 bases in between. The CDR3 sequence is 13 residues long. The CDR3 nucleotides are TGTGCCAGCACCCCGGGGGGAGGAAACACCATATATTTT. Its protein is CASTPGGGNTIYF.

V usage is TRBV5-6 and J usage is TRBJ2-3; D gene uncertain. The V and J ends lost 1 base and 2 bases respectively, with 2 bases between them. This CDR3 spans 12 amino acids. Germline values: CDR1 SGHDT, CDR2 YYEEEE. CDR3 region: CASSLFTDTQYF. The CDR3 nucleotides are TGTGCCAGCAGCTTGTTCACAGATACGCAGTATTTT. Full variable domain (rest looked up from reference TRBV5-6 and TRBJ2-3): DAGVTQSPTHLIKTRGQQVTLRCSPKSGHDTVSWYQQALGQGPQFIFQYYEEEERQRGNFPDRFSGHQFPNYSSELNVNALLLGDSALYLCASSLFTDTQYFGPGTRLTVL.